This passage covers 2 T cell receptor beta chains from one sample sequenced in a study of regulatory T cells in long-lasting Graves disease. Both iRepertoire HTBI primers and Arm-PCR of CDR3 regions were used to build the TCR beta libraries. TCRdb used MiXCR to reprocess the multiplex PCR reads, holding one entry per CDR3 protein. The data hold hundreds of thousands of distinct CDR3 sequences, with approximately 31% observed a single time. Specified time point: persistent/refractory GD, antithyroid drugs over 5 years with positive TRAb. The TCR library was made from RNA that had been extracted from PBMCs in TRIzol. The sample here was peripheral blood mononuclear cells (PBMCs), taken when the disease was refractory, from a patient treated with antithyroid drugs. The receptors shown here come from a female donor with Graves disease.

Comments on this clonotype: A read error may produce the germline difference seen at one junction end. The V and J genes are TRBV12-3 or TRBV12-4 and TRBJ1-4, with a tentative D call TRBD1 (5 bases). The CDR3 loop spans 15 amino acids. CDR3 DNA: TGTGCCAGCAGTTTAGGGGGGGGGATTAATGAAAAACTGCTTTTT. This sequence encodes CASSLGGGINEKLLF.

The chain couples TRBV27 to TRBJ1-5; D not resolved. Germline V gene data show CDR1 as MNHEY and CDR2 as SMNVEV (reference sequence). Trimming cost V 5 bases and J 0 bases, with 14 bases left between them. This CDR3 has 16 amino acids. The CDR3 region is CASSPRATYSNQPQHF. As DNA, the CDR3 is TGTGCCAGCAGTCCCCGGGCTACATATAGCAATCAGCCCCAGCATTTT.